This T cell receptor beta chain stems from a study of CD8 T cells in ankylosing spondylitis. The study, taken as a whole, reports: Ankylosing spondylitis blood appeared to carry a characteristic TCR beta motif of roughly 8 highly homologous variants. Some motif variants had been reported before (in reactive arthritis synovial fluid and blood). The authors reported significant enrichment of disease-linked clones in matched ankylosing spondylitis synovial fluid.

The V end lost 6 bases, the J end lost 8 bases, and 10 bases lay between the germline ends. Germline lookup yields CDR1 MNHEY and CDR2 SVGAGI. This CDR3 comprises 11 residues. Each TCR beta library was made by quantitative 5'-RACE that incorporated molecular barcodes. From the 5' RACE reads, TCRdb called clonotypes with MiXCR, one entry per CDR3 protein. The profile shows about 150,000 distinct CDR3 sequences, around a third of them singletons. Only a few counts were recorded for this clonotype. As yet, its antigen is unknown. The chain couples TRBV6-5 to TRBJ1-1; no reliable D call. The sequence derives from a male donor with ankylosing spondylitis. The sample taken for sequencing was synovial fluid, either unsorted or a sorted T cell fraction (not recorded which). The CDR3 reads CASRGSGEAFF. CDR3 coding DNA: TGTGCCAGCAGGGGTAGTGGGGAAGCTTTCTTT.